Listed below are T cell receptor beta chains from one sample, sequenced in a study of neurological immune-mediated disorders. MiXCR, run by TCRdb on the 5' RACE reads, gives a single entry per CDR3 protein. Here the sample spans 70,000 or so distinct CDR3 sequences, roughly 3% being singletons. Sequenced input: PBMCs. The receptor source for this set is a woman aged 45-60 years with multiple sclerosis. The CDR3 runs from the conserved cysteine through the conserved F or W. Each record gives: clone size, V gene, CDR3 protein. Clone size appears in some rows only: once, few, many, or a class for an expanded clone.

clone size: many; V gene: TRBV11-3; CDR3 protein: CASSLSQGRTDTQYF
clone size: many; V gene: TRBV12-3/TRBV12-4; CDR3 protein: CASSLDGGQQPQHF
clone size: many; V gene: TRBV5-5; CDR3 protein: CASNLWGSGANVLTF
clone size: many; V gene: TRBV20-1; CDR3 protein: CSAVLGNEQFF
clone size: many; V gene: TRBV7-9; CDR3 protein: CASSFPSPYNEQFF
clone size: many; V gene: TRBV7-8; CDR3 protein: CASSVPVNEQFF
clone size: many; V gene: TRBV6-1; CDR3 protein: CASSGRLGPVHYEQYF
clone size: many; V gene: TRBV2; CDR3 protein: CAATGSSYNEQFF
clone size: many; V gene: TRBV7-2; CDR3 protein: CASSRGVGEKLFF
clone size: many; V gene: TRBV5-1; CDR3 protein: CASSPLRQGYGYTF
clone size: many; V gene: TRBV6-5; CDR3 protein: CASSYSVVGSSYNSPLHF
clone size: many; V gene: TRBV18; CDR3 protein: CASSPGVGGEKLFF
clone size: many; V gene: TRBV5-1; CDR3 protein: CASSLGWGTHYEQYF
clone size: many; V gene: TRBV7-2; CDR3 protein: CASSLEVNQPQHF
clone size: many; V gene: TRBV20-1; CDR3 protein: CSARDQLAGAYNEQFF
clone size: many; V gene: TRBV27; CDR3 protein: CASSFGRDRGRSPLHF
clone size: many; V gene: TRBV12-3/TRBV12-4; CDR3 protein: CASSLVDTQYF
clone size: many; V gene: TRBV29-1; CDR3 protein: CTGQRQETQYF
clone size: many; V gene: TRBV4-3; CDR3 protein: CASSQGARGGYEQYF
clone size: many; V gene: TRBV7-4; CDR3 protein: CASSPGTSESIGNEQFF
clone size: many; V gene: TRBV12-3/TRBV12-4; CDR3 protein: CASSLLGGLQETQYF
clone size: many; V gene: TRBV5-1; CDR3 protein: CASSLDHNEQFF
clone size: many; V gene: TRBV5-1; CDR3 protein: CASSSSGRTDTQYF
clone size: many; V gene: TRBV7-3; CDR3 protein: CASSPTGSGEATTQYF
clone size: many; V gene: TRBV12-3/TRBV12-4; CDR3 protein: CASSPTPGIFYEQYF
clone size: many; V gene: TRBV5-5; CDR3 protein: CASSLTTAPPETQYF
clone size: many; V gene: TRBV12-3/TRBV12-4; CDR3 protein: CASSLGATVRVNEQFF
clone size: many; V gene: TRBV20-1; CDR3 protein: CSAQTGISYNEQFF
clone size: many; V gene: TRBV15; CDR3 protein: CATSRARGTETQYF
clone size: many; V gene: TRBV4-3; CDR3 protein: CASSWGNTEAFF
clone size: many; V gene: TRBV20-1; CDR3 protein: CSAGQPLASFSYNEQFF
clone size: many; V gene: TRBV5-1; CDR3 protein: CASSQRGTGDYGYTF
clone size: many; V gene: TRBV20-1; CDR3 protein: CSACRPQDEKLFF
clone size: many; V gene: TRBV12-3/TRBV12-4; CDR3 protein: CASSLSGQKTHEQFF
clone size: many; V gene: TRBV5-1; CDR3 protein: CASSPGTGVGNTIYF
clone size: many; V gene: TRBV20-1; CDR3 protein: CSARVVPDRGETQYF
clone size: many; V gene: TRBV5-1; CDR3 protein: CASSLASGGSSSYNEQFF
clone size: many; V gene: TRBV11-1; CDR3 protein: CASSIRDNTYEQYF
clone size: many; V gene: TRBV29-1; CDR3 protein: CSVASGPLPNEQFF
clone size: many; V gene: TRBV18; CDR3 protein: CASSPGTRTDTQYF
clone size: many; V gene: TRBV5-1; CDR3 protein: CASSYGTSLTYEQYF
clone size: many; V gene: TRBV4-3; CDR3 protein: CASSQGGGANTEAFF
clone size: many; V gene: TRBV6-6; CDR3 protein: CASGPGRMNTEAFF
clone size: many; V gene: TRBV28; CDR3 protein: CASRGPLGNGYTF
clone size: many; V gene: TRBV5-1; CDR3 protein: CASSLMGGETQYF
clone size: -; V gene: TRBV7-6; CDR3 protein: CASSVGGSFYNEQFF
clone size: many; V gene: TRBV3-1; CDR3 protein: CASSQESGADTQYF
clone size: many; V gene: TRBV5-1; CDR3 protein: CASSLAWTGEQFF
clone size: many; V gene: TRBV2; CDR3 protein: CANQGGDTQYF
clone size: many; V gene: TRBV12-3/TRBV12-4; CDR3 protein: CASRSHTGLNEKLFF
clone size: many; V gene: TRBV20-1; CDR3 protein: CSARAEDSLNYGYTF